This T cell receptor beta chain was recorded in a study of control samples from healthy donors and cancer patients. This CDR3 is 15 amino acids long. Germline V gene lookup returns CDR1 LGHNA and CDR2 YNFKEQ. V shed 3 bases, J shed 3 bases, and the junction held 5 bases outside the gene matches. TCRdb's table, derived via immunoSEQ multiplex PCR, lists solely in-frame clones and lacks some. The sample carries about 130,000 clones, roughly 84% recorded once. This chain uses TRBV4-2 with TRBJ2-7, with TRBD1 matching 10 bases. This TCR was sampled from a man between 50 and 59 years old in good health. The sample taken for sequencing was blood. CDR3 loop: CASSHGTGVYYEQYF. In DNA, the CDR3 is TGTGCCAGCAGCCATGGGACAGGGGTTTACTACGAGCAGTACTTC.